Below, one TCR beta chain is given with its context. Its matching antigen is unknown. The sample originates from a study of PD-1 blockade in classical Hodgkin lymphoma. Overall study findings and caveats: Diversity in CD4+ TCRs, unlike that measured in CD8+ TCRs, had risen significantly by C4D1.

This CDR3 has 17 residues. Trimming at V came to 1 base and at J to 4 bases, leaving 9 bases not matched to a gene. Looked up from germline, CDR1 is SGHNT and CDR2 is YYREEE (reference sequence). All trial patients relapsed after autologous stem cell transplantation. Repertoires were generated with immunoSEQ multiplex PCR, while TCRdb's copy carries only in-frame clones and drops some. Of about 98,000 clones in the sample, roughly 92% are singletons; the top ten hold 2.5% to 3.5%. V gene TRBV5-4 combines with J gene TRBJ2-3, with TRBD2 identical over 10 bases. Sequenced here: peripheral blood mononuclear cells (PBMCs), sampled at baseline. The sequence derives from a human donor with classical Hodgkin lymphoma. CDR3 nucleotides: TGTGCCAGCAGCTTGAGGATCTCTAGCGGGAGCCCAGATACGCAGTATTTT. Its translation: CASSLRISSGSPDTQYF.